The next 23 T cell receptor beta chains were all read from a single sample in a study of T-cell reconstitution after alpha-beta-depleted transplantation in children. TCRbeta library construction was performed incorporating unique molecular identifiers. TCRdb processed the PCR reads anew with MiXCR; each CDR3 protein has one entry. The profile shows about 540,000 distinct CDR3 sequences, over 20% of them singletons. This specimen was PBMCs, taken before TCRalphabeta/CD19-depleted stem cell transplant. Receptor source: a boy younger than two with Wiskott-Aldrich syndrome, due to receive a stem cell transplant.

The chain recombines TRBV15 with TRBJ1-1; D remains ambiguous. CDR1 is LNHNV, CDR2 YYDKDF, per germline (reference sequence). Trimming took 0 bases from V and 2 from J, leaving 13 bases between them. The CDR3 contains 16 residues. The CDR3: CATSRDGAPLNTEAFF. As DNA, the CDR3 is TGTGCCACCAGCAGAGACGGAGCTCCTCTCAACACTGAAGCTTTCTTT. The full variable domain, rest sourced from reference TRBV15 and TRBJ1-1, is DAMVIQNPRYQVTQFGKPVTLSCSQTLNHNVMYWYQQKSSQAPKLLFHYYDKDFNNEADTPDNFQSRRPNTSFCFLDIRSPGLGDTAMYLCATSRDGAPLNTEAFFGQGTRLTVV.

This clonotype appeared a few times. V gene TRBV28 combines with J gene TRBJ2-7; 10 nucleotides agree with TRBD1. From germline, CDR1 is MDHEN and CDR2 SYDVKM. The CDR3 spans 17 residues. V gave up 2 bases and J gave up 5 bases; unmatched junction bases: 12. CDR3 DNA sequence: TGTGCCAGCAGTTTAAGGCCCGGGACAGGGGAATTAGACGAGCAGTACTTC. Its translation is CASSLRPGTGELDEQYF.

This clonotype appeared a few times. The J gene is TRBJ2-1, the V gene TRBV6-1; TRBD2 aligns across 8 bases. CDR1 MNHNS and CDR2 SASEGT come from the germline V gene. The ends lost 3 bases at V and 7 bases at J; junction bases unmatched: 14. The CDR3 spans 17 residues. The CDR3: CASSEPRRTSSRNEQFF. The CDR3 region has the DNA TGTGCCAGCAGTGAGCCCCGGAGGACTAGCTCTAGGAATGAGCAGTTCTTC.

The chain joins TRBV7-3 to TRBJ2-7, with 7 positions matching TRBD2. This CDR3 is built from 12 residues. Germline V CDR1 and CDR2: SGHTA, FQGTGA. V was clipped by 8 bases and J by 6 bases; unmatched bases: 7. DNA for the CDR3: TGTGCCAGCTCGGCGGGAGTGGGCGAGCAGTACTTC. This gives the protein CASSAGVGEQYF.

The chain carries TRBV24-1 and TRBJ2-1; 12 bases are a match to TRBD2. The CDR3 consists of 13 residues. Germline V gene data show CDR1 as KGHDR and CDR2 as SFDVKD. Germline trimming cut 10 bases from V and 7 bases from J; bases unmatched to any gene: 4. CDR3 region: CATKTSGRNEQFF. CDR3 in DNA: TGTGCCACGAAAACTAGCGGGAGGAATGAGCAGTTCTTC.

The chain combines TRBV5-1 with TRBJ2-6; 7 bases fit TRBD1. The CDR3 spans 20 residues. Germline V lookup: CDR1 SGHRS, CDR2 YFSETQ. The ends lost 0 bases at V and 1 base at J; junction bases unmatched: 13. The chain's CDR3 is CASSLAPGGAASSGANVLTF. CDR3 bases: TGCGCCAGCAGCTTGGCGCCAGGGGGTGCTGCTTCATCTGGGGCCAACGTCCTGACTTTC.

The table lists this clonotype with a few counts. CDR3 sequence: CASSSLVSTQYF. Written as DNA, the CDR3 is TGCGCCAGCAGCTCACTAGTGAGTACGCAGTATTTT. The chain joins TRBV5-1 to TRBJ2-3, with TRBD2 as a possible D gene (5 bases). Trimming removed 3 bases from V and 8 bases from J, with 10 bases in between. CDR1 is SGHRS, CDR2 YFSETQ, per germline. This CDR3 spans 12 amino acids.

This clonotype was seen only a few times. This chain connects TRBV9 to TRBJ2-5; D not resolved. The germline V gene has CDR1 SGDLS and CDR2 YYNGEE. The germline V and J ends were trimmed by 6 bases and 2 bases, with 14 bases remaining between them. The CDR3 contains 14 residues. The CDR3 reads CASTPGGLQETQYF. For the CDR3, the DNA is TGTGCCAGCACCCCTGGCGGCTTACAAGAGACCCAGTACTTC.

The rearrangement links TRBV29-1 to TRBJ2-1, with TRBD2 as a possible D gene (6 bases). Germline V gene lookup returns CDR1 SQVTM and CDR2 ANQGSEA. Trimming took 5 bases from V and 0 from J, leaving 14 bases between them. The CDR3 loop spans 15 amino acids. The CDR3 DNA sequence: TGCAGCGTTATCCTAGCGAGCAGCTCCTACAATGAGCAGTTCTTC. It yields the protein CSVILASSSYNEQFF.

This clonotype was seen more than once but under ten times. The rearrangement uses TRBV7-3 and TRBJ2-1; the D gene could be TRBD1 or TRBD2 (6 bases each). The CDR3 sequence is 15 residues long. Trimming pared 4 bases from V and 6 bases from J, leaving 16 bases between. Per germline, CDR1 SGHTA and CDR2 FQGTGA. DNA of the CDR3: TGTGCCAGCAGCTCAACGGGGGCGGTAGTCAATGAGCAGTTCTTC. Translated: CASSSTGAVVNEQFF.

The chain carries TRBV5-1 and TRBJ2-1; weak D call: TRBD2 (6 bases). CDR1 is SGHRS, CDR2 YFSETQ, per germline. CDR3 length: 13 amino acids. The germline V and J ends were trimmed by 2 bases and 5 bases, with 8 bases remaining between them. This CDR3 is CASSFGSNNEQFF. CDR3 bases: TGCGCCAGCAGCTTCGGGAGCAACAATGAGCAGTTCTTC. Supplemented by reference TRBV5-1 and TRBJ2-1, the full variable domain reads KAGVTQTPRYLIKTRGQQVTLSCSPISGHRSVSWYQQTPGQGLQFLFEYFSETQRNKGNFPGRFSGRQFSNSRSEMNVSTLELGDSALYLCASSFGSNNEQFFGPGTRLTVL.

Only a few counts were recorded for this clonotype. The chain uses TRBV12-3 or TRBV12-4 and TRBJ2-1, with TRBD2 matching over 16 bases. The V and J ends lost 7 bases and 4 bases, in that order; junction bases with no gene match: 7. This CDR3 contains 17 residues. CDR3 amino acids: CASTSGTSGRGYNEQFF. The CDR3 nucleotides are TGTGCCAGCACCTCAGGGACTAGCGGGAGGGGGTACAATGAGCAGTTCTTC.

This sequence joins TRBV12-3 or TRBV12-4 and TRBJ2-1; the D gene is possibly TRBD2 (5 bases). The CDR3 is 15 residues long. Trimming took off 5 bases at V and 5 bases at J, with 16 bases between the two ends. The CDR3 spells CASSKFPRGHNEQFF. Written as DNA, the CDR3 is TGTGCCAGCAGTAAATTCCCTAGAGGGCACAATGAGCAGTTCTTC.

Only a few counts were recorded for this clonotype. The V and J genes are TRBV20-1 and TRBJ1-5; TRBD1 might be the D (5 bases). V dropped 6 bases and J dropped 3 bases, with 18 bases sitting between them. The CDR3 length is 15 residues. CDR1 is DFQATT and CDR2 is SNEGSKA in the germline V gene (reference sequence). The CDR3 sequence is CSAPDRGRPNQPQHF. The CDR3, as DNA: TGCAGTGCACCGGATCGGGGGAGGCCCAATCAGCCCCAGCATTTT.

CDR3 sequence: CASSVLAAVNEQFF. CDR3 nucleotide sequence: TGCGCCAGCAGCGTGTTAGCGGCCGTTAATGAGCAGTTCTTC. The chain joins TRBV5-1 to TRBJ2-1; tentatively, D is TRBD2 (6 bases). V gave up 4 bases and J gave up 7 bases, with 15 bases separating them. CDR3 length: 14 amino acids. Germline CDR1 and CDR2: SGHRS and YFSETQ.

V is TRBV6-2 or TRBV6-3 and J is TRBJ2-6, with D tentatively TRBD1 (6 bases). Germline V gene lookup returns CDR1 MNHEY and CDR2 SVGEGT. This CDR3 region has 17 residues. V lost 5 bases and J 0 bases, leaving 14 bases between the germline ends. CDR3: CASSSYRVLSGANVLTF. CDR3 DNA: TGTGCCAGCAGTAGCTACAGGGTACTCTCTGGGGCCAACGTCCTGACTTTC.

This chain links TRBV25-1 with TRBJ2-1; tentatively, D is TRBD1 or TRBD2 (6 bases each). V was trimmed by 6 bases and J by 7 bases, leaving 19 bases between them. This CDR3 region has 15 residues. The germline CDR1 and CDR2 sequences are MGHDK and SYGVNS. CDR3 sequence reads: CASRRKGGAGNEQFF. The CDR3 region has the DNA TGTGCCAGCAGACGAAAGGGGGGCGCGGGGAATGAGCAGTTCTTC.

This chain uses TRBV4-2 with TRBJ1-2, with 7 bases lining up with TRBD1. The V and J ends lost 0 bases and 4 bases, in that order; junction bases with no gene match: 5. Germline assignment: CDR1 LGHNA and CDR2 YNFKEQ. The CDR3 has 15 residues. The CDR3 reads CASSQDDRAGYGYTF. In nucleotides, the CDR3 is TGTGCCAGCAGCCAAGACGACAGGGCTGGCTATGGCTACACCTTC.

The chain uses TRBV7-9 and TRBJ2-2; TRBD1 matches 7 bases. The junction had 6 bases not matched to a gene; V was cut back by 0 bases and J by 2 bases. From germline, CDR1 is SEHNR and CDR2 FQNEAQ (reference sequence). The CDR3 loop spans 17 amino acids. The DNA for the CDR3 is TGTGCCAGCAGCTTAGCTGGACAGGCCAGTAACACCGGGGAGCTGTTTTTT. This codes for CASSLAGQASNTGELFF. The whole variable domain, remainder taken from reference TRBV7-9 and TRBJ2-2, is DTGVSQNPRHKITKRGQNVTFRCDPISEHNRLYWYRQTLGQGPEFLTYFQNEAQLEKSRLLSDRFSAERPKGSFSTLEIQRTEQGDSAMYLCASSLAGQASNTGELFFGEGSRLTVL.

This clonotype has just a few counts. The genes are TRBV10-1 and TRBJ2-3, with D possibly being TRBD2 (6 bases). Trimming took 1 base from V and 1 from J, leaving 9 bases between them. The CDR3 has 15 amino acids. Germline CDR1 and CDR2: WNHNN and SYGVQD (reference sequence). CDR3 amino acids: CASSELREGTDTQYF. The CDR3 bases are TGCGCCAGCAGTGAGTTGCGGGAAGGCACAGATACGCAGTATTTT.

This clonotype was recorded a few times. The rearrangement uses TRBV27 and TRBJ2-4; 8 bases agree with TRBD1. The junction had 8 bases not matched to a gene; V was cut back by 7 bases and J by 0 bases. From germline, CDR1 is MNHEY and CDR2 SMNVEV (reference sequence). CDR3 length: 16 residues. CDR3 in DNA: TGTGCCAGCAAACAGAACAGGGGGGTAGCCAAAAACATTCAGTACTTC. This encodes CASKQNRGVAKNIQYF.

This rearrangement joins TRBV5-1 to TRBJ2-5, with 13 bases matching TRBD2. This CDR3 has 14 amino acids. With 5 bases clipped from V and 3 bases from J, the junction kept 1 base outside the gene matches. In germline, CDR1 is SGHRS, CDR2 YFSETQ. The CDR3 here is CASRGLAGEETQYF. The CDR3 bases are TGCGCCAGCAGAGGACTAGCGGGAGAAGAGACCCAGTACTTC.

The rearrangement joins TRBV3-1 to TRBJ2-1, with D uncertain. The CDR3 spans 15 residues. V lost 3 bases to trimming and J lost 3 bases, with 12 bases between them. CDR1 is LGHDT and CDR2 is YNNKEL in the germline V gene (reference sequence). As DNA, the CDR3 is TGTGCCAGCAGCCAGGGGAATTATTACTACAATGAGCAGTTCTTC. Its protein is CASSQGNYYYNEQFF.